This note documents a single TCR beta chain sequence. The entry originates in a study of blood T cell repertoires in COVID-19. Clones were read by immunoSEQ multiplex PCR, and TCRdb kept only the in-frame ones, dropping some. The data hold around 330,000 clones, with about 91% observed a single time. This CDR3 has 13 amino acids. Germline V gene data show CDR1 as SNHLY and CDR2 as FYNNEI. V gave up 0 bases and J gave up 10 bases, with 12 bases separating them. The sequencing sample was made of PBMCs or T cells enriched from blood (not recorded which). The genes are TRBV2 and TRBJ1-1, with TRBD1 as a possible D gene (6 bases). This clonotype was sampled from a woman between 18 and 30 years old who had recovered from COVID-19. The CDR3 DNA is TGTGCCAGCAGTGAAGCCCCGCGGGGGGCAGCTTTCTTT. This gives the protein CASSEAPRGAAFF. Looking up the rest from reference TRBV2 and TRBJ1-1 gives the full variable domain: EPEVTQTPSHQVTQMGQEVILRCVPISNHLYFYWYRQILGQKVEFLVSFYNNEISEKSEIFDDQFSVERPDGSNFTLKIRSTKLEDSAMYFCASSEAPRGAAFFGQGTRLTVV.